This is a list of T cell receptor beta chains from one sample in a study of human T cells and chemical hapten exposure. MiXCR was run by TCRdb on the RACE reads, yielding one entry per CDR3 protein. The repertoire holds 250,000 or so distinct CDR3 sequences, with almost 8% as singletons. The sample here was whole blood, taken in connection with sensitization to the hapten diphenylcyclopropenone (DPC). Receptor source: a man aged 18 to 30 with alopecia areata. Some clones in this sample may be carry-over from other donors' samples. Each CDR3 is given with its conserved first and last residue. The order of the fields is V gene, D gene, clone size, J gene, CDR3 DNA, CDR3 protein. A D gene is named only where the DNA matches it firmly. Clone sizes are given selectively: once, few, many, or a class where the clone is expanded.

>TRBV7-2|.|.|TRBJ2-5
TGTGCCAGCAGCTTAGAGGGGACCCAGTACTTC
CASSLEGTQYF
>TRBV6-5|.|.|TRBJ1-5
TGTGCCAGCAGTTACTCGGGACTCAATCAGCCCCAGCATTTT
CASSYSGLNQPQHF
>TRBV29-1|TRBD2|few|TRBJ2-1
TGCAGCGTTAACGGGGGGGGTTACTACAATGAGCAGTTCTTC
CSVNGGGYYNEQFF
>TRBV2|TRBD1|.|TRBJ2-5
TGTGCCAGCAGTGAAGCGCCTGGACAGGCTGACCAAGAGACCCAGTACTTC
CASSEAPGQADQETQYF
>TRBV18|TRBD1|few|TRBJ2-1
TGTGCCAGCTCACCGGGACAGCTCTTCTACAATGAGCAGTTCTTC
CASSPGQLFYNEQFF
>TRBV20-1|.|few|TRBJ1-6
TGCAGTGCTCCGGACGAGAGCTCCTATAATTCACCCCTCCACTTT
CSAPDESSYNSPLHF
>TRBV4-3|.|few|TRBJ2-7
TGCGCCAGCAGCCTCGGGACGCAAAGCTCCTACGAGCAGTACTTC
CASSLGTQSSYEQYF
>TRBV15|.|.|TRBJ1-1
TGTGCCACCAGCGCCGGGAGGAACACTGAAGCTTTCTTT
CATSAGRNTEAFF
>TRBV11-2|TRBD2|many|TRBJ2-5
TGTGCCAGCAGGCGGGGGGGTCGCCAAGAGACCCAGTACTTC
CASRRGGRQETQYF
>TRBV11-1|.|many|TRBJ1-1
TGTGCCAGCAGCTTAGTGTCGGCGAACACTGAAGCTTTCTTT
CASSLVSANTEAFF
>TRBV28|TRBD1|.|TRBJ2-7
TGTGCCAGCTATCCCGGGACAGGGGTCCTCGAGCAGTACTTC
CASYPGTGVLEQYF
>TRBV7-9|.|many|TRBJ1-1
TGTGCCAGCAGCCGCCCTGCCATGGATGTGAACACTGAAGCTTTCTTT
CASSRPAMDVNTEAFF
>TRBV12-3/TRBV12-4|.|few|TRBJ2-7
TGTGCCAGCAGTTATGGGGGGTTGGCCTACGAGCAGTACTTC
CASSYGGLAYEQYF
>TRBV5-6|.|.|TRBJ1-1
TGTGCCAGCAGCTTGGCAACGGACACTGAAGCTTTCTTT
CASSLATDTEAFF
>TRBV6-2/TRBV6-3|TRBD1|few|TRBJ1-4
TGTGCCAGCAAAACGGGACAGGAGGCGGAAAGACTGTTTTTT
CASKTGQEAERLFF
>TRBV12-3/TRBV12-4|.|many|TRBJ2-3
TGTGCCAGCAGTTTACCCCGAGGAGACTTCCGGGGCACAGATACGCAGTATTTT
CASSLPRGDFRGTDTQYF
>TRBV4-1|.|.|TRBJ2-1
TGCGCCAGCAGCCAAGGGCATTTGGGTTTTTCTAATGGAGCCAGGGGATCGTACAATGAGCAGTTCTTC
CASSQGHLGFSNGARGSYNEQFF
>TRBV28|TRBD1|.|TRBJ2-3
TGTGCCAGCAAACTCCAGGGGGCCTCCAGGGGAACAGATACGCAGTATTTT
CASKLQGASRGTDTQYF
>TRBV5-1|.|few|TRBJ2-1
TGCGCCAGCAGCCGGGAACCATACAATGAGCAGTTCTTC
CASSREPYNEQFF
>TRBV28|TRBD2|.|TRBJ2-7
TGTGCCAGCAGTTCCCCGGCGGGGGGGCGAGAGCAGTACTTC
CASSSPAGGREQYF
>TRBV2|.|.|TRBJ2-7
TGTGCCAGCAGCGCGACAGGATTGGGCCCCTACGAGCAGTACTTC
CASSATGLGPYEQYF
>TRBV20-1|.|many|TRBJ2-3
TGCAGTGCTAGAGATAGAGTGGGGGATACGCAGTATTTT
CSARDRVGDTQYF
>TRBV12-3/TRBV12-4|TRBD1|many|TRBJ2-7
TGTGCCAGCAGTCCCGGGACAGGCCCCTACGAGCAGTACTTC
CASSPGTGPYEQYF
>TRBV28|TRBD2|many|TRBJ2-3
TGTGCCAGCAGTTCGGGACTAGCGGGGGCGGATACGCAGTATTTT
CASSSGLAGADTQYF
>TRBV6-2/TRBV6-3|TRBD1|few|TRBJ1-5
TGTGCCAGCAGTTACCCCGACAGGGGGCTACTGCCCCAGCATTTT
CASSYPDRGLLPQHF
>TRBV11-2|.|.|TRBJ2-1
TGTGCCAGCAGCCCCATTTTTCAGCAGTTCTTC
CASSPIFQQFF
>TRBV11-2|.|many|TRBJ2-5
TGTGCCAGCAGCCCAGGTCTGAGGGAGACCCAGTACTTC
CASSPGLRETQYF
>TRBV5-1|.|few|TRBJ2-1
TGCGCCAGCAGCTGGGGAAAAGAGGTTGAGCAGTTCTTC
CASSWGKEVEQFF
>TRBV14|.|.|TRBJ1-1
TGTGCCAGCACCCCTGCCCGGAACACTGAAGCTTTCTTT
CASTPARNTEAFF
>TRBV3-2|.|few|TRBJ2-7
TGTGCCAGCAGCCAGGGTGAAGGGACCCACGAGCAGTACTTC
CASSQGEGTHEQYF
>TRBV4-3|.|few|TRBJ1-6
TGCGCCAGCAGCCAAGAAGAATTAAGGAGCTCCTATAATTCACCCCTCCACTTT
CASSQEELRSSYNSPLHF
>TRBV25-1|.|few|TRBJ2-3
TGTGCCAGCAGTGACAGCCCTGCCGGAGATACGCAGTATTTT
CASSDSPAGDTQYF
>TRBV7-9|.|few|TRBJ1-4
TGTGCCAGCAGCCCAAGAATAATGAACAGAGAGAATGAAAAACTGTTTTTT
CASSPRIMNRENEKLFF
>TRBV12-3/TRBV12-4|.|.|TRBJ1-6
TGTGCCAGCAGTGGTCTGCGGGGGCGTAATTCACCCCTCCACTTT
CASSGLRGRNSPLHF
>TRBV29-1|.|.|TRBJ1-2
TGCAGCGTTGAATTCGAGTCCTATGGCTACACCTTC
CSVEFESYGYTF
>TRBV29-1|.|few|TRBJ2-1
TGCAGCGTTCAGACAGTCTCCTACAATGAGCAGTTCTTC
CSVQTVSYNEQFF
>TRBV19|.|few|TRBJ1-5
TGTGCCAGTAGCCCGTGGGATAATCAGCCCCAGCATTTT
CASSPWDNQPQHF
>TRBV6-5|.|few|TRBJ2-4
TGTGCCAGCAGTTCACGGCCTGGCATTCAGTACTTC
CASSSRPGIQYF
>TRBV2|.|few|TRBJ2-6
TGTGCCAGCAGCAAAGATCGAAGCTCTGGGGCCAACGTCCTGACTTTC
CASSKDRSSGANVLTF
>TRBV20-1|TRBD1|many|TRBJ1-5
TGCAGTGCTAGATACCTAGGAGGGGGCAGTCAGCCCCAGCATTTT
CSARYLGGGSQPQHF
>TRBV4-1|.|.|TRBJ1-6
TGCGCCAGCAGCCAAGATTGGGGGAGCTCCTATAATTCACCCCTCCACTTT
CASSQDWGSSYNSPLHF
>TRBV5-1|.|many|TRBJ2-7
TGCGCCAGCACCCTAGGACAGTTCTACGAGCAGTACTTC
CASTLGQFYEQYF
>TRBV4-1|.|few|TRBJ1-6
TGCGCCAGCAGAAATATGGCAGGCCAGAATTCACCCCTCCACTTT
CASRNMAGQNSPLHF